This TCR beta chain was recovered during a study of T cell repertoires in cytomegalovirus infection (dated by TCRdb to between 2017 and 2020). Looking at the study overall: Recently identified HLA-C-restricted CMV epitopes, whose presentation resists viral immunomodulation, were targeted by peptide stimulations together with well-studied HLA-B-restricted epitopes. The HLA type of each donor mattered for the analysis, because public TCR beta signatures pointed to carriage of CMV infection along with the matching HLA type.

According to the study, the label for this sample's treatment or condition signals: in vitro stimulation with specific CMV peptide epitopes to enrich CMV-specific T cells. Study-level results and caveats: In the ex vivo response, HLA-C-restricted CMV-specific TCR beta clonotypes were dominant, and in two of eight donors the single most frequent clonotype came from this HLA-C-restricted group. Carriers of CMV infection plus the relevant HLA type were discriminated by the cumulative frequency of public TCR beta family members in the study cohort and in an independent approximately 350-donor cohort.

For this clonotype: Its cognate antigen has yet to be identified. Base-call qualities are not available, and no considerably larger clone is one nucleotide away.

The listed sequencing device is Illumina HiSeq 1500. TCRdb trimmed the raw reads at Q25, called clones with MiXCR and kept productive beta chains. Under each unique CDR3 protein, matching rows form one entry showing the most common genes and DNA. The sample records a few hundred thousand distinct CDR3 sequences, roughly a fifth of which are singletons. The top ten hold under 25% of the sample. The receptor comes from a human donor in good health (CMV status not recorded). Some clones in this sample may be carry-over from other donors' samples. The material was cultured PBMCs, obtained from culture after CMV antigen stimulation.

The CDR3 here reads CAIMGAWEDTQYF. At the DNA level, the sequence is TGTGCCATCATGGGGGCCTGGGAAGATACGCAGTATTTT. The chain is made from TRBV10-3 and TRBJ2-3; the best D guess is TRBD1, with 6 bases matching. According to the germline V gene, CDR1 reads ENHRY and CDR2 reads SYGVKD. V is shortened by 7 bases, J by 5 bases, and the region joining them spans 13 bases. CDR3 length: 13 amino acids, cysteine to phenylalanine. The kept DNA is CDR3 alone, 39 bases in frame from the first base.